Reported below is one TCR beta chain. Which antigen it targets is not known. For this receptor, the gene names and germline sequences are taken from the mouse. The sequence runs out 4 residues before the end of the CDR3; the remainder is reconstructed from the germline J gene. Trimming takes 4 bases off V and 6 bases off J; junction bases not matched to a gene: 6. The germline V gene (reference sequence) supplies CDR1 FNHDT and CDR2 SITEND. There are 14 amino acids in the CDR3, from cysteine to phenylalanine inclusive. Shown are 30 bases from within the CDR3, in frame from base 1. These data originate in a study of CD8+ T cells in alopecia areata (dated by TCRdb to 2016 to 2019). Study-wide context: Skin from C3H/HeJ donors with spontaneous alopecia (roughly 6-12 months old) was grafted onto female C3H/HeJ recipients that were roughly 6-11 weeks old. High-throughput TCRbeta sequencing was used to examine T cell clonal expansion in alopecia areata in both the C3H/HeJ mouse model and human patients. Scalp tissue and sorted CD4+ and CD8+ peripheral blood T cells from patchy and totalis/universalis alopecia areata patients and from healthy controls were covered by human TCRbeta sequencing. Clonality in the scalp was compared among normal scalp (n=4), patchy alopecia areata scalp (n=8), and alopecia totalis/universalis scalp (n=8). RNA was obtained with the PAXgene miRNA kit for fixed scalp, the miRNeasy kit for PBMCs, and the RNeasy kit for mouse skin. Amplification of TCRbeta CDR3 regions was done by immunoSEQ multiplex PCR using 35 Vbeta forward primers and 13 Jbeta reverse primers. Overall study outcomes, separate from this receptor: Unlike mouse skin, which is dominated by gammadelta T cells, normal human skin has resident alphabeta T cells that are also sequenced, and this complicates analysis of the scalp TCR repertoire. TCR sequences shared between patients were less clear than in mice, possibly partly because of HLA diversity in the patient population. Compared with normal scalp, lesional scalp had higher clonality and more expanded CD8+ clones, particularly in alopecia totalis/universalis, a pattern that suggests antigenic drive.

Receptor libraries were prepared by the immunoSEQ multiplex PCR assay. RNA was extracted from all samples and reverse transcribed into cDNA, which served as template for TCR sequencing. SuperScript III was used to make first-strand cDNA, primed with a 2:1 mix of oligo-dT and random hexamers. A synthetic immune receptor repertoire was used to gauge amplification bias, and whatever bias remained was removed computationally. Libraries were sequenced on Illumina HiSeq using 60 bp reads that covered the CDR3 and were read from J toward V. Under the source paper's analysis protocol: After raw reads were preprocessed to remove errors, the CDR3 was defined following IMGT conventions as running from the conserved cysteine to phenylalanine. Clonality was computed as 1 minus the Shannon entropy, with the entropy normalized by log2 of the number of productive unique TCRs. Whether scalp clones were CD4 or CD8 was inferred by matching scalp TCRbeta sequences against CD4 and CD8 repertoires sorted from blood. TCRdb obtained this table from immuneACCESS and retained in-frame rearrangements with V and J assigned. These tables miss some clones; where compared with another copy, unresolved V genes account for less than half of the shortfall, and the remainder is unexplained. V and J calls and clone size are as listed in that table; D and trimming were resolved from the DNA. For this sample, 90,000 to 130,000 clones are listed, none of them singletons. Of the sample, around 20% falls within the top ten clones.

The chain uses TRBV19 and TRBJ2-1, with 8 bases aligning to TRBD1. What was sequenced was lesional skin. The clonotype comes from a C3H/HeJ mouse with alopecia areata. The strain carries MHC haplotype H2-k. The sequenced CDR3 bases are TGTGCCAGCAGTCCGGACAGGGATTTTGCT. Its protein reads: CASSPDRDFA. The whole CDR3 sequence reads CASSPDRDFAEQFF.